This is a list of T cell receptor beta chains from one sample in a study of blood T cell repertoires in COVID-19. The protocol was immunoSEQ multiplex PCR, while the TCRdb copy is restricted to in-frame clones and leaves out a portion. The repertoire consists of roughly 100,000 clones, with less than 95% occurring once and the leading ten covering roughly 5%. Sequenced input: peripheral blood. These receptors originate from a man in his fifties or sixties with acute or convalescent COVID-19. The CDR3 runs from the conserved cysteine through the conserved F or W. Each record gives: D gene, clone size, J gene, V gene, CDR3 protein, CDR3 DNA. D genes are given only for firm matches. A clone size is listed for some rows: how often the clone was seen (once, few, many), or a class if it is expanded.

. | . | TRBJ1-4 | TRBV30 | CAWSVSPRTSSPTNEKLFF | TGTGCCTGGAGTGTATCCCCCCGGACATCGAGCCCAACTAATGAAAAACTGTTTTTT
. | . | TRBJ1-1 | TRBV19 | CASTTQGLNTEAFF | TGTGCCAGTACTACACAGGGATTGAACACTGAAGCTTTCTTT
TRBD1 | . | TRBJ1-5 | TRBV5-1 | CASSLGGTDDQPQHF | TGCGCCAGCAGCTTAGGCGGGACAGATGATCAGCCCCAGCATTTT
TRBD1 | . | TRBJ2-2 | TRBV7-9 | CASSSDRAWGTGELFF | TGTGCCAGCAGCTCGGACAGGGCCTGGGGCACCGGGGAGCTGTTTTTT
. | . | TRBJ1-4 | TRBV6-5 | CAEIATNEKLFF | TGTGCCGAGATTGCAACTAATGAAAAACTGTTTTTT
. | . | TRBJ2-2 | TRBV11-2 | CASSFGGVTGELFF | TGTGCCAGCAGCTTCGGCGGGGTCACCGGGGAGCTGTTTTTT
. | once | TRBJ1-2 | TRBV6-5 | CASGLNYGYTF | TGTGCCAGCGGACTGAACTATGGCTACACCTTC
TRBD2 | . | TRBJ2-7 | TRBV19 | CASSIRLAGGFYEQYF | TGTGCCAGTAGTATCCGACTAGCGGGAGGATTCTACGAGCAGTACTTC
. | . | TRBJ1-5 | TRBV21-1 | CASSIRQGASNQPQHF | TGTGCCAGCAGCATAAGACAGGGGGCTAGCAATCAGCCCCAGCATTTT
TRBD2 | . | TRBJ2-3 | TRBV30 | CAWSATRTSGRADTQYF | TGTGCCTGGAGTGCTACCAGGACTAGCGGGAGGGCCGATACGCAGTATTTT
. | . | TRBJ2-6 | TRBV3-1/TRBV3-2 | CASCRSDGANVLTF | TGTGCCAGCTGTAGGAGCGATGGGGCCAACGTCCTGACTTTC
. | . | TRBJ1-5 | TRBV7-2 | CASSLAADRNQPQHF | TGTGCCAGCAGCTTAGCTGCAGATCGCAATCAGCCCCAGCATTTT
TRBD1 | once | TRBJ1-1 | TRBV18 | CASSPPGQGGTEAFF | TGTGCCAGCTCACCACCAGGACAGGGGGGAACTGAAGCTTTCTTT
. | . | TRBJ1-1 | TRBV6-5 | CASRATGNTEAFF | TGTGCCAGCAGAGCGACAGGGAACACTGAAGCTTTCTTT
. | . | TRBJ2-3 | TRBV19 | CASNDRDTPQYF | TGTGCCAGCAACGACCGGGACACTCCGCAGTATTTT
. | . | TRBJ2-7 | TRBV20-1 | CSARDRREQYF | TGCAGTGCTAGAGATCGCAGGGAGCAGTACTTC
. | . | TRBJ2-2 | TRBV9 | CASSVDPSFTGELFF | TGTGCCAGCAGCGTAGATCCTAGCTTCACCGGGGAGCTGTTTTTT
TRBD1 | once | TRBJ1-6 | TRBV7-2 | CASSFTRQGNNSPLHF | TGTGCCAGCAGCTTTACGCGACAGGGGAATAATTCACCCCTCCACTTT
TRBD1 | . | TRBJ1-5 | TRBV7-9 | CASSSDRVGWQPQHF | TGTGCCAGCAGCTCTGACAGGGTGGGCTGGCAGCCCCAGCATTTT
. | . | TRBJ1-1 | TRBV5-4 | CASSLRVGTEAFF | TGTGCCAGCAGCTTGCGGGTAGGCACTGAAGCTTTCTTT
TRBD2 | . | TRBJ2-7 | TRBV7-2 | CASSTGREANYEQYF | TGTGCCAGCAGTACGGGGCGGGAGGCCAACTACGAGCAGTACTTC
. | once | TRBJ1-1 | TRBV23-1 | CASSQWSRRNTEAFF | TGCGCCAGCAGTCAATGGAGTCGCCGGAACACTGAAGCTTTCTTT
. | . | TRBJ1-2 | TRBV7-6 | CASSLTRGYTF | TGTGCCAGCAGCTTAACCAGGGGCTACACCTTC
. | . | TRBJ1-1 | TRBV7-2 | CASSPQSTEAFF | TGTGCCAGCAGCCCCCAATCCACTGAAGCTTTCTTT
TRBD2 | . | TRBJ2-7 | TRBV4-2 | CASSQFFGTSESYEQYF | TGTGCCAGCAGCCAATTTTTCGGGACTAGCGAATCCTACGAGCAGTACTTC
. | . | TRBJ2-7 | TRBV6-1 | CASSETGTPSYEQYF | TGTGCCAGCAGTGAGACCGGGACACCATCCTACGAGCAGTACTTC
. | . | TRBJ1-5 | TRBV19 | CASSIQSGGRGGNQPQHF | TGTGCCAGTAGTATACAGTCGGGGGGCCGGGGTGGCAATCAGCCCCAGCATTTT
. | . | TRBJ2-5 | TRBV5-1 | CASSLGGEYQETQYF | TGCGCCAGCAGCTTGGGGGGCGAGTACCAAGAGACCCAGTACTTC
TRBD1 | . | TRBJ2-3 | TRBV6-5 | CASGNRGQGTQYF | TGTGCCAGCGGGAACAGGGGGCAGGGTACGCAGTATTTT
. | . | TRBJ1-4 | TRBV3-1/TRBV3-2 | CASSQEAAAVKRLFF | TGTGCCAGCAGCCAAGAAGCGGCGGCGGTGAAGAGACTGTTTTTT
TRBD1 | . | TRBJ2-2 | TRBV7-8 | CASSRTGQLNTGELFF | TGTGCCAGCAGCCGGACGGGACAGCTGAACACCGGGGAGCTGTTTTTT
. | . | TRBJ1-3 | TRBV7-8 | CASSPRLVSGNTIYF | TGTGCCAGCAGCCCTAGGCTGGTCTCTGGAAACACCATATATTTT
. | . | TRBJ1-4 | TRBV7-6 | CASSPGGGIATNEKLFF | TGTGCCAGCAGCCCTGGGGGGGGGATTGCAACTAATGAAAAACTGTTTTTT
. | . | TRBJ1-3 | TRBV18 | CASSPGLSSGNTIYF | TGTGCCAGCTCTCCAGGACTCAGCTCTGGAAACACCATATATTTT
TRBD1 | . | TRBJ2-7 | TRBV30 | CAWSRGYEQYF | TGTGCCTGGAGCAGGGGGTACGAGCAGTACTTC
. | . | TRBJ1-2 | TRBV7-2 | CASSLDPENYGYTF | TGTGCCAGCAGCTTAGATCCAGAAAACTATGGCTACACCTTC
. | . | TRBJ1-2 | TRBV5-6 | CASSLGENYGYTF | TGTGCCAGCAGCTTGGGGGAGAACTATGGCTACACCTTC
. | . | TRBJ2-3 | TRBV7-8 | CASSSTDTQYF | TGTGCCAGCAGCTCAACAGATACGCAGTATTTT
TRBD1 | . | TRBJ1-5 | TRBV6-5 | CASKQGVDQPQHF | TGTGCCAGCAAACAGGGGGTGGATCAGCCCCAGCATTTT
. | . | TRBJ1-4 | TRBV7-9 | CASSPGATNEKLFF | TGTGCCAGCAGCCCAGGGGCAACTAATGAAAAACTGTTTTTT
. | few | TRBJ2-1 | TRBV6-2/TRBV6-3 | CASSLEGGVNEQFF | TGTGCCAGCAGTTTAGAAGGAGGGGTCAATGAGCAGTTCTTC
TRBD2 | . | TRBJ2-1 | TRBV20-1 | CSASFPVAGGNEQFF | TGCAGTGCTAGTTTCCCGGTAGCGGGAGGCAATGAGCAGTTCTTC
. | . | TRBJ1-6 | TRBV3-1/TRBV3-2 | CASSRVGNSPLHF | TGTGCCAGCAGCCGCGTCGGTAATTCACCCCTCCACTTT
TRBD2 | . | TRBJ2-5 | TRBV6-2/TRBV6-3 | CASSYSGSGMTQYF | TGTGCCAGCAGTTACTCGGGTAGCGGGATGACCCAGTACTTC
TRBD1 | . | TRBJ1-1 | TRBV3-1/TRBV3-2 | CASRSLTGTGYGTNTEAFF | TGTGCCAGCCGGAGTCTAACCGGGACAGGGTATGGGACGAACACTGAAGCTTTCTTT
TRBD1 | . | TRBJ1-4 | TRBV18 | CASSPVPGQGFIEKLFF | TGTGCCAGCTCACCCGTCCCGGGACAGGGATTCATTGAAAAACTGTTTTTT